This T cell receptor beta chain is from a study of graft-versus-host responses after intestinal transplantation. At the level of the study: Multivisceral, liver-intestinal, or isolated intestinal grafts were transplanted into recipients. Every transplant recipient was induced with anti-thymocyte globulin, then maintained on tacrolimus and steroids for two to three years.

The germline V gene has CDR1 SGDLS and CDR2 YYNGEE. CDR3 length equals 12 residues. The ends were cut back, 2 bases at V and 8 bases at J, with 8 bases in the middle. Repertoires were generated with immunoSEQ multiplex PCR, while TCRdb's copy carries only in-frame clones and drops some. This sample has some 9,600 clones, with more than 25% found just once. Study-wide points: Detection of GvH clones occurred in recipient marrow, and some had their first appearance in ileum or blood.

Irradiated, violet-dye-labeled stimulator cells, approximately 200,000 in number, were plated with approximately 200,000 CFSE-labeled responder cells. The genes are TRBV9 and TRBJ2-1; a weak D match, TRBD1 (5 bases). The source of this sequence is a human patient who received an intestinal transplant. The specimen comprised alloreactive CD8+ T cells from a mixed lymphocyte reaction culture, sampled before intestinal transplant. Subset defined: CFSE-low proliferating T cells sorted from roughly six-day pre-transplant mixed lymphocyte reaction (GvH or HvG direction). The CDR3 loop reads CASSVTGYEQFF. The CDR3 DNA is TGTGCCAGCAGCGTCACAGGTTATGAGCAGTTCTTC. Combining the CDR3 with reference TRBV9 and TRBJ2-1 gives the whole variable domain DSGVTQTPKHLITATGQRVTLRCSPRSGDLSVYWYQQSLDQGLQFLIQYYNGEERAKGNILERFSAQQFPDLHSELNLSSLELGDSALYFCASSVTGYEQFFGPGTRLTVL.